In its sample, the clone carrying this T cell receptor (beta chain) was seen a few times. Its specificity is not known. The sample is drawn from a study of cytomegalovirus exposure and HLA in healthy donors. Across the study: About 179 million T cells yielded 110 million or so unique TCR beta sequences in earlier analysis.

Whole-study findings and limits: Presence/absence analysis assumed near-uniform sequencing depth across donors.

V gave up 3 bases and J gave up 9 bases; unmatched junction bases: 9. Germline V gene data show CDR1 as SGHDN and CDR2 as FVKESK. This CDR3 comprises 15 residues. Donors were nominally healthy when sampled, though unrecorded immune exposures were likely. 60 Vbeta and 13 Jbeta primers were used in PCR. Clones were read by immunoSEQ multiplex PCR, and TCRdb kept only the in-frame ones, dropping some. The repertoire consists of tens of thousands of clones, with roughly three quarters occurring once and the leading ten covering 3.7%. The sample consisted of PBMCs. J is TRBJ1-5 and V is TRBV14; 9 bases align to TRBD1. The clonotype comes from a man aged 25 to 40 in good health and CMV-seronegative. CDR3 region: CASSHYRTGVMPQHF. The CDR3 nucleotides are TGTGCCAGCAGCCATTATCGGACAGGGGTCATGCCCCAGCATTTT.